Each of the 10 T cell receptor beta chains below was sequenced from the same sample in a study of cytomegalovirus exposure and HLA in healthy donors. Amplification used 60 Vbeta primers and 13 Jbeta primers. TCRdb keeps only in-frame clones here, not all; method: immunoSEQ multiplex PCR. Among 200,000 or so clones, approximately 80% were seen once, and the ten largest hold roughly 2%. The material sequenced was PBMCs. Receptors originate from a woman aged 18-29 years in good health and CMV-seropositive.

This chain links TRBV12-5 with TRBJ2-3; D may be TRBD2 (5 bases). Per the germline V gene, CDR1 is LGHNT and CDR2 is FRNRAP. The CDR3 loop spans 13 amino acids. V shed 7 bases and J shed 2 bases, with 10 bases lying between them. The CDR3 DNA follows: TGTGCTAGTGCCATAGACTACACAGATACGCAGTATTTT. It is translated as CASAIDYTDTQYF.

The chain joins TRBV10-1 to TRBJ2-7; maybe TRBD1 (7 bases). The CDR3 consists of 16 residues. Trimming shortened V by 0 bases and J by 9 bases, and 21 bases separated the two germline ends. Per germline, CDR1 WNHNN and CDR2 SYGVQD (reference sequence). Written as DNA, the CDR3 is TGCGCCAGCAGTGAGTCGATGGCAGGGGGTGCCGGGAGGCAGTACTTC. Encoded protein: CASSESMAGGAGRQYF.

Only a few counts were recorded for this clone. Other nucleotide sequences from this sample produce the same CDR3. The chain uses TRBV7-6 and TRBJ2-3; 9 bases agree with TRBD2. This CDR3 region has 15 residues. From germline, CDR1 is SGHVS and CDR2 FNYEAQ. The J segment lost 3 bases and the V segment lost 8 bases, leaving 9 bases of the junction unmatched. CDR3 sequence reads: CASSLRSGGTDTQYF. CDR3 DNA sequence: TGTGCCAGCTCACTGAGGAGCGGGGGGACAGATACGCAGTATTTT. The full variable domain, completed using reference TRBV7-6 and TRBJ2-3, is GAGVSQSPRYKVTKRGQDVALRCDPISGHVSLYWYRQALGQGPEFLTYFNYEAQQDKSGLPNDRFSAERPEGSISTLTIQRTEQRDSAMYRCASSLRSGGTDTQYFGPGTRLTVL.

The genes are TRBV9 and TRBJ2-2; no clear D gene. CDR1 is SGDLS and CDR2 is YYNGEE in the germline V gene. V dropped 0 bases and J dropped 3 bases, with 6 bases sitting between them. The CDR3 has 14 amino acids. The CDR3 DNA reads TGTGCCAGCAGCGTAGAATCTCACACCGGGGAGCTGTTTTTT. Amino acid sequence: CASSVESHTGELFF.

The CDR3 is CASSTGGGGANVLTF. The CDR3 bases are TGTGCCAGCAGTACCGGGGGAGGTGGGGCCAACGTCCTGACTTTC. The chain uses TRBV6-5 and TRBJ2-6; tentatively, D is TRBD2 (6 bases). This CDR3 comprises 15 residues. Germline loops: CDR1 MNHEY, CDR2 SVGAGI. Trimming stripped 5 bases from V and 3 bases from J, with 11 bases between.

This clone has only a few counts. V is TRBV28 and J is TRBJ1-1; unclear D gene. The germline V and J ends were trimmed by 6 bases and 1 base, with 9 bases remaining between them. Germline lookup yields CDR1 MDHEN and CDR2 SYDVKM. The CDR3 extends over 13 amino acids. The CDR3 DNA follows: TGTGCCAGCAGAATATACGGGAACACTGAAGCTTTCTTT. Protein: CASRIYGNTEAFF. The variable domain in full, completed from reference TRBV28 and TRBJ1-1, reads DVKVTQSSRYLVKRTGEKVFLECVQDMDHENMFWYRQDPGLGLRLIYFSYDVKMKEKGDIPEGYSVSREKKERFSLILESASTNQTSMYLCASRIYGNTEAFFGQGTRLTVV.

This chain uses TRBV27 with TRBJ1-5; D unresolved. The CDR3 loop spans 12 amino acids. The germline CDR1 and CDR2 sequences are MNHEY and SMNVEV (reference sequence). The ends were cut back, 4 bases at V and 4 bases at J, with 5 bases in the middle. This CDR3 reads CASSSGNQPQHF. The DNA of the CDR3 is TGTGCCAGCAGTTCCGGGAATCAGCCCCAGCATTTT.

The J gene is TRBJ1-5, the V gene TRBV7-9; tentative D call: TRBD1 (6 bases). This CDR3 spans 17 amino acids. In germline, CDR1 is SEHNR, CDR2 FQNEAQ (reference sequence). Trimming stripped 2 bases from V and 7 bases from J, with 21 bases between. CDR3 bases: TGTGCCAGCAGCTTAAGGGGGGAAGCGGGACAAAAACAGCCCCAGCATTTT. The encoded protein is CASSLRGEAGQKQPQHF.

The chain joins TRBV5-5 to TRBJ2-5; a weak D match, TRBD2 (5 bases). V gave up 5 bases and J gave up 5 bases, with 10 bases separating them. This CDR3 region has 12 residues. Germline CDR1 SGHKS, CDR2 YYEKEE (reference sequence). The CDR3 spells CASSRGSETQYF. The DNA for the CDR3 is TGTGCCAGCAGTCGAGGGTCGGAGACCCAGTACTTC.

The chain carries TRBV7-9 and TRBJ2-2; TRBD2 matches at 7 bases. The CDR3 has 15 residues. Germline loops: CDR1 SEHNR, CDR2 FQNEAQ (reference sequence). The J segment lost 1 base and the V segment lost 3 bases, leaving 2 bases of the junction unmatched. CDR3: CASSFGGGNTGELFF. Here the CDR3 DNA reads TGTGCCAGCAGCTTCGGCGGGGGGAACACCGGGGAGCTGTTTTTT.